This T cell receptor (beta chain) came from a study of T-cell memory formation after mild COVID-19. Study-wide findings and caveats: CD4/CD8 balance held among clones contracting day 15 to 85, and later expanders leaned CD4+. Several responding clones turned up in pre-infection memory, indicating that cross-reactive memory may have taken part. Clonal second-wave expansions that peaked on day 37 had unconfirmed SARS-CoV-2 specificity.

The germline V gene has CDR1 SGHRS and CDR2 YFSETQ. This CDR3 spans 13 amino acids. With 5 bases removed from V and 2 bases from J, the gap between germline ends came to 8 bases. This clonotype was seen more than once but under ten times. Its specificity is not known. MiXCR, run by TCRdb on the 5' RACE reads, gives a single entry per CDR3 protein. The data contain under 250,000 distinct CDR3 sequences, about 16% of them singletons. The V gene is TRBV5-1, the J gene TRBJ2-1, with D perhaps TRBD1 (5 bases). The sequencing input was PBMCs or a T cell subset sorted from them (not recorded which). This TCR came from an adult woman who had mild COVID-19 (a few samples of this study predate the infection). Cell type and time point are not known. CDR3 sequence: CASRQDTYNEQFF. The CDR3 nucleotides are TGCGCCAGCAGACAGGATACCTACAATGAGCAGTTCTTC. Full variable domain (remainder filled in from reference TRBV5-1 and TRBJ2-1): KAGVTQTPRYLIKTRGQQVTLSCSPISGHRSVSWYQQTPGQGLQFLFEYFSETQRNKGNFPGRFSGRQFSNSRSEMNVSTLELGDSALYLCASRQDTYNEQFFGPGTRLTVL.